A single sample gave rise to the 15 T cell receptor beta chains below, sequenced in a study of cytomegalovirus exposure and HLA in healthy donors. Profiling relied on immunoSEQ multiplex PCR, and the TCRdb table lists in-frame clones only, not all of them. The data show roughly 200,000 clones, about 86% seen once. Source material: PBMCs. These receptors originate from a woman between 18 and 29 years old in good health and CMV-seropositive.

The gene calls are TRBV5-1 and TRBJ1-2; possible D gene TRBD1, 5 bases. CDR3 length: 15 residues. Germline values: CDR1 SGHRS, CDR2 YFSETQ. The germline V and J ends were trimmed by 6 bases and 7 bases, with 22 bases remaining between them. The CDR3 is CASKIEAGHPSGYTF. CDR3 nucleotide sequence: TGCGCCAGCAAGATCGAGGCAGGACACCCATCTGGCTACACCTTC.

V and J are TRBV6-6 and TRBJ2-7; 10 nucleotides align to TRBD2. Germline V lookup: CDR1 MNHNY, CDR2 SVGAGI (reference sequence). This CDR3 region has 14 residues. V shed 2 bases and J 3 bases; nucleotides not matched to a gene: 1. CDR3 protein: CASSYLAGDYEQYF. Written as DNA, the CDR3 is TGTGCCAGCAGTTACCTAGCGGGAGACTACGAGCAGTACTTC.

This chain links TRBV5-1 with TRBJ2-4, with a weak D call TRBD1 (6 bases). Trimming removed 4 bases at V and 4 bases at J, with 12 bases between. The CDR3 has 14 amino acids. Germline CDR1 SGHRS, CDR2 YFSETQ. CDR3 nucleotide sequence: TGCGCCAGCAGCGATACAGGGAGTAAAAACATTCAGTACTTC. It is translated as CASSDTGSKNIQYF.

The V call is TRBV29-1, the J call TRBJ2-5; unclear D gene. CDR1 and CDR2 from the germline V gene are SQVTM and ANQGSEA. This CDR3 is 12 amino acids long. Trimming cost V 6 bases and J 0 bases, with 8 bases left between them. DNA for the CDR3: TGCAGCGTCGCGTTGAACCAAGAGACCCAGTACTTC. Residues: CSVALNQETQYF. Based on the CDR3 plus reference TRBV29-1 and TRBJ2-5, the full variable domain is SAVISQKPSRDICQRGTSLTIQCQVDSQVTMMFWYRQQPGQSLTLIATANQGSEATYESGFVIDKFPISRPNLTFSTLTVSNMSPEDSSIYLCSVALNQETQYFGPGTRLLVL.

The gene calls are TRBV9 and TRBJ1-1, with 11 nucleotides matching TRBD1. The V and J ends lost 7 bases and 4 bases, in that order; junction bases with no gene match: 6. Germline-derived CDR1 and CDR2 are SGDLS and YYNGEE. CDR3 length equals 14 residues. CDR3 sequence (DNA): TGTGCCAGCGGACCCGGGACAGGGGGCACTGAAGCTTTCTTT. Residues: CASGPGTGGTEAFF.

CDR3 residues: CASSGDRGAIRKETQYF. CDR3 nucleotides: TGTGCCAGCAGCGGAGACAGGGGGGCCATCCGAAAAGAGACCCAGTACTTC. The V and J genes are TRBV9 and TRBJ2-5; 9 bases match TRBD1. CDR3 length equals 17 residues. The ends lost 3 bases at V and 3 bases at J; junction bases unmatched: 12. The germline V gene encodes CDR1 SGDLS and CDR2 YYNGEE. Supplemented by reference TRBV9 and TRBJ2-5, the full variable domain reads DSGVTQTPKHLITATGQRVTLRCSPRSGDLSVYWYQQSLDQGLQFLIQYYNGEERAKGNILERFSAQQFPDLHSELNLSSLELGDSALYFCASSGDRGAIRKETQYFGPGTRLLVL.

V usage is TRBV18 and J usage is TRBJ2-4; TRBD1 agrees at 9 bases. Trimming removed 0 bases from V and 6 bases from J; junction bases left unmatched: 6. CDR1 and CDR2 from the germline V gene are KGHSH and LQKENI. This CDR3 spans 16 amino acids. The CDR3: CASSPPRLDRGNIQYF. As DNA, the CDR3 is TGTGCCAGCTCACCACCAAGATTGGACAGGGGAAACATTCAGTACTTC.

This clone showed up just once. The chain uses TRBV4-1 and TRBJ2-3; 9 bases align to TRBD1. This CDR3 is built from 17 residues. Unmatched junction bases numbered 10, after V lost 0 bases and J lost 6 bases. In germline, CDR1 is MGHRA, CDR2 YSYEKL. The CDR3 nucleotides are TGCGCCAGCAGCCAAGATCTTGACAGGGGGTTCAGGGATACGCAGTATTTT. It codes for CASSQDLDRGFRDTQYF.

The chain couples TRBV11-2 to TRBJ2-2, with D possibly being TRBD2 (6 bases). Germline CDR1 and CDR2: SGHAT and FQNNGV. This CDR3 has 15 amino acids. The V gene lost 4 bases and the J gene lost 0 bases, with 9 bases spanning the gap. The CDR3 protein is CASSWVAANTGELFF. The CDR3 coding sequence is TGTGCCAGCAGCTGGGTAGCGGCGAACACCGGGGAGCTGTTTTTT.

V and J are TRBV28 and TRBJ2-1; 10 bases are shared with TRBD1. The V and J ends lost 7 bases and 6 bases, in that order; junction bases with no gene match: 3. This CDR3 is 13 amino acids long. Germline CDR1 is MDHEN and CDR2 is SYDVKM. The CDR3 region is CASNDRGRNEQFF. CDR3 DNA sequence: TGTGCCAGCAACGACAGGGGGCGCAATGAGCAGTTCTTC. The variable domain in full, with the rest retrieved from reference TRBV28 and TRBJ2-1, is DVKVTQSSRYLVKRTGEKVFLECVQDMDHENMFWYRQDPGLGLRLIYFSYDVKMKEKGDIPEGYSVSREKKERFSLILESASTNQTSMYLCASNDRGRNEQFFGPGTRLTVL.

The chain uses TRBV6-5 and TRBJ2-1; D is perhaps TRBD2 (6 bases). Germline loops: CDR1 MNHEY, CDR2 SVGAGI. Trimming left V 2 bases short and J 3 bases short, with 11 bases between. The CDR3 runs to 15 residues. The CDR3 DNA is TGTGCCAGCAGTTACACGGGGGACCTCTACAATGAGCAGTTCTTC. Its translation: CASSYTGDLYNEQFF.

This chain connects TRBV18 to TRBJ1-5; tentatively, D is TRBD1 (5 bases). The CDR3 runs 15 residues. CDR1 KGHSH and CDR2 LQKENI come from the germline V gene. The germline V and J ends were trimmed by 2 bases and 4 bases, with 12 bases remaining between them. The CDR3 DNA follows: TGTGCCAGCTCACCAACAGGTCGTCCTAATCAGCCCCAGCATTTT. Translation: CASSPTGRPNQPQHF.

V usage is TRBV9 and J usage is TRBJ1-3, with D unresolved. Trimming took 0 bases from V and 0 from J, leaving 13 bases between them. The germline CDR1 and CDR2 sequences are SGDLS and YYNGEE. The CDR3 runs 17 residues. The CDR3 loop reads CASSVAPATASGNTIYF. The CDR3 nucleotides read TGTGCCAGCAGCGTAGCCCCGGCCACAGCCTCTGGAAACACCATATATTTT.

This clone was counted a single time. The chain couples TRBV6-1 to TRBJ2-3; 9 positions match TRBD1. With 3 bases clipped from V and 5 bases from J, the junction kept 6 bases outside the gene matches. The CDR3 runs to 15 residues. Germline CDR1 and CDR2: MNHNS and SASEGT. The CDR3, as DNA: TGTGCCAGCAGTGAGGGGGACAGGGCTGGAGATACGCAGTATTTT. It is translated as CASSEGDRAGDTQYF.

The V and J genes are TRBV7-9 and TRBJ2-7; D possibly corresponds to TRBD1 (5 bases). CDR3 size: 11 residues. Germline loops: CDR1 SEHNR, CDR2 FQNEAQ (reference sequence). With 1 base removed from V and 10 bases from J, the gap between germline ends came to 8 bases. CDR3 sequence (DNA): TGTGCCAGCAGCTTAGTAGGGGCCCAGTACTTC. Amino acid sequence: CASSLVGAQYF.